One sample yielded the 26 T cell receptor beta chains listed below, sequenced in a study of blood T cell repertoires in COVID-19 (TCRdb year 2020). The library was built by means of the immunoSEQ multiplex PCR assay. Imported from immuneACCESS, the table was reduced by TCRdb to in-frame sequences with V and J called. These copies leave out some clones; in studies compared against another copy, an unresolved V gene accounts for under half, and the cause of the remainder is not known. The sample table holds over 200,000 clones, of which 87% were seen once. The ten largest clonotypes hold approximately 12% of the sample. Sequencing was done on a sample of peripheral blood. All receptors come from a young woman who had recovered from COVID-19.

V and J are TRBV7-3 and TRBJ2-3, with 7 bases fitting TRBD1. Germline loops: CDR1 SGHTA, CDR2 FQGTGA. With 4 bases clipped from V and 3 bases from J, the junction kept 7 bases outside the gene matches. The CDR3 runs to 15 residues. This CDR3 is CASSSTGDKTDTQYF. The CDR3 DNA reads as TGTGCCAGCAGCTCCACAGGGGACAAGACAGATACGCAGTATTTT.

The V call is TRBV27, the J call TRBJ1-1; D is unclear. Trimming left V 6 bases short and J 6 bases short, with 8 bases between. CDR3 length: 11 residues. From germline, CDR1 is MNHEY and CDR2 SMNVEV (reference sequence). CDR3 amino acids: CASRFGAEAFF. The CDR3 DNA follows: TGTGCCAGCAGGTTCGGGGCTGAAGCTTTCTTT.

The chain employs TRBV7-9 and TRBJ1-3; possible D gene TRBD1, 5 bases. Germline CDR1 and CDR2: SEHNR and FQNEAQ (reference sequence). V shed 2 bases and J shed 0 bases, with 11 bases lying between them. The CDR3 is 16 residues long. CDR3 loop: CASSLMVGGSGNTIYF. Written as DNA, the CDR3 is TGTGCCAGCAGCTTAATGGTCGGGGGCTCTGGAAACACCATATATTTT. The whole variable domain, filled in from reference TRBV7-9 and TRBJ1-3, reads DTGVSQNPRHKITKRGQNVTFRCDPISEHNRLYWYRQTLGQGPEFLTYFQNEAQLEKSRLLSDRFSAERPKGSFSTLEIQRTEQGDSAMYLCASSLMVGGSGNTIYFGEGSWLTVV.

This CDR3 is CASSQGVLEKLFF. In DNA form, the CDR3 reads TGCGCCAGCAGCCAAGGAGTCCTCGAAAAACTGTTTTTT. The chain joins TRBV4-1 to TRBJ1-4; D is uncertain. Looked up from germline, CDR1 is MGHRA and CDR2 is YSYEKL. This CDR3 comprises 13 residues. V was clipped by 1 base and J by 8 bases, with 8 bases between them.

The J gene is TRBJ1-1, the V gene TRBV5-5; D call uncertain. V lost 3 bases and J 11 bases, leaving 11 bases between the germline ends. The germline gives CDR1 SGHKS, CDR2 YYEKEE (reference sequence). The CDR3 extends over 11 amino acids. The CDR3 protein is CASSSQLDAFF. The CDR3 DNA reads as TGTGCCAGCAGCTCACAGCTGGATGCTTTCTTT.

The chain recombines TRBV24-1 with TRBJ2-1, with D unclear. Trimming removed 0 bases from V and 6 bases from J, with 8 bases in between. Germline V gives CDR1 KGHDR, CDR2 SFDVKD. The CDR3 totals 14 residues. DNA for the CDR3: TGTGCCACCAGTGATTTGTACAGACCCAATGAGCAGTTCTTC. Translation: CATSDLYRPNEQFF.

This rearrangement joins TRBV21-1 to TRBJ1-5; whether TRBD1, the table's D call, matches the DNA was not checked. TRBV21-1 is recorded as a pseudogene. The CDR3 spans 16 residues. CDR3 sequence (DNA): TGTGCCAGCAGCATTCCGGTATCAGGGGCCGGGCAGCCCCAGCATTTT. It yields the protein CASSIPVSGAGQPQHF.

The V gene is TRBV25-1, the J gene TRBJ2-7; D unresolved. Germline V lookup: CDR1 MGHDK, CDR2 SYGVNS. Trimming cost V 4 bases and J 1 base, with 11 bases left between them. The CDR3 totals 14 residues. The CDR3 region has the DNA TGTGCCAGCAGTGTCCCGGGTCTTTCCTACGAGCAGTACTTC. It yields the protein CASSVPGLSYEQYF.

This chain joins TRBV30 and TRBJ2-7; D may be TRBD1 (6 bases). The CDR3 is made up of 14 amino acids. Trimming stripped 2 bases from V and 6 bases from J, with 17 bases between. Germline loops: CDR1 GTSNPN, CDR2 SVGIG (reference sequence). The CDR3 is CAWSLLTGRGEQYF. The CDR3, as DNA: TGTGCCTGGAGTTTACTGACAGGCAGGGGCGAGCAGTACTTC.

The rearrangement uses TRBV29-1 and TRBJ1-1, with D possibly TRBD1 on 6 matching bases. Between the trimmed V and J ends, which lost 4 bases and 0 bases, there was a span of 15 bases. The CDR3 runs 15 residues. Germline-derived CDR1 and CDR2 are SQVTM and ANQGSEA. CDR3 DNA sequence: TGCAGCGTTGTCCCGGGACAAAGAATGAACACTGAAGCTTTCTTT. Amino acid sequence: CSVVPGQRMNTEAFF.

This clone was seen a handful of times. The V and J genes are TRBV10-3 and TRBJ2-3; D is possibly TRBD1 (6 bases). CDR1 ENHRY and CDR2 SYGVKD come from the germline V gene. The CDR3 extends over 16 amino acids. V lost 0 bases, J lost 7 bases, and 17 bases lay in between. The CDR3 reads CAISESRTAGSNTQYF. The CDR3 DNA reads TGTGCCATCAGTGAGTCGAGGACAGCTGGGTCTAATACGCAGTATTTT.

The sample holds a few counts of this clone. The V call is TRBV5-1, the J call TRBJ2-3; 10 nucleotides align to TRBD2. Germline CDR1 is SGHRS and CDR2 is YFSETQ. The CDR3 has 13 residues. V dropped 6 bases and J dropped 6; count of bases not matched to a gene: 4. The CDR3 coding sequence is TGCGCCAGCAAAGCGGGAGGGTGGGATACGCAGTATTTT. This translates into CASKAGGWDTQYF.

The rearrangement uses TRBV5-4 and TRBJ2-7; possibly TRBD1 for D (5 bases). V was clipped by 4 bases and J by 5 bases, with 10 bases between them. Germline V lookup: CDR1 SGHNT, CDR2 YYREEE (reference sequence). The CDR3 is 12 amino acids. As DNA, the CDR3 is TGTGCCAGCAGCCAGGGTTCCGACGAGCAGTACTTC. Translated: CASSQGSDEQYF.

This chain uses TRBV6-5 with TRBJ2-7; 7 bases agree with TRBD2. The V gene's germline CDR1 is MNHEY and CDR2 SVGAGI. This CDR3 is built from 13 residues. The ends lost 0 bases at V and 7 bases at J; junction bases unmatched: 3. CDR3 loop: CASSYSFGREQYF. The CDR3 DNA is TGTGCCAGCAGTTACTCCTTCGGGAGGGAGCAGTACTTC.

V usage is TRBV20-1 and J usage is TRBJ1-1; D not resolved. CDR3 length equals 11 residues. Germline-derived CDR1 and CDR2 are DFQATT and SNEGSKA (reference sequence). CDR3 residues: CSEVVDTEAFF. Here the CDR3 DNA reads TGCAGCGAGGTGGTAGACACTGAAGCTTTCTTT.

The rearrangement links TRBV7-7 to TRBJ2-3; TRBD2 is a possible D gene (5 bases). The V end was cut by 2 bases, the J end by 3 bases, with 12 bases between. The CDR3 has 15 residues. Germline V CDR1 and CDR2: SSHAT, FNYEAQ (reference sequence). The CDR3 reads CASSLQPAGTDTQYF. The CDR3 nucleotides are TGTGCCAGCAGCTTACAACCCGCGGGTACAGATACGCAGTATTTT.

This clone was detected once. The V and J genes are TRBV25-1 and TRBJ2-1, with D unresolved. The CDR3 extends over 11 amino acids. Germline-derived CDR1 and CDR2 are MGHDK and SYGVNS. V lost 4 bases and J lost 8, with 6 bases in between. CDR3 amino acids: CASSVFDEQFF. In nucleotides, the CDR3 is TGTGCCAGCAGTGTCTTCGATGAGCAGTTCTTC.

Only one count was recorded for this clone. The chain carries TRBV10-2 and TRBJ1-5, with D possibly being TRBD1 (6 bases). The CDR3 has 15 amino acids. Germline V gives CDR1 WSHSY, CDR2 SAAADI. The germline V and J ends were trimmed by 5 bases and 3 bases, with 14 bases remaining between them. The CDR3 DNA reads as TGCGCCAGCAGTACTGAGACAGGCCTCAATCAGCCCCAGCATTTT. This encodes CASSTETGLNQPQHF.

The chain combines TRBV6-5 with TRBJ2-7; 8 bases align to TRBD2. Germline assignment: CDR1 MNHEY and CDR2 SVGAGI. V lost 8 bases, J lost 4 bases, and 7 bases stayed unmatched. CDR3 length: 13 amino acids. CDR3 nucleotides: TGTGCCAGCGGACTAGCAATTTTTTACGAGCAGTACTTC. Translating it yields CASGLAIFYEQYF.

This clone has only one observation. The chain joins TRBV6-5 to TRBJ1-1; 7 nucleotides agree with TRBD1. The junction had 6 bases not matched to a gene; V was cut back by 7 bases and J by 1 base. CDR3 length: 14 amino acids. Germline CDR1 is MNHEY and CDR2 is SVGAGI. DNA for the CDR3: TGTGCCAGCACGGCCTGGACAGGGAACACTGAAGCTTTCTTT. This encodes CASTAWTGNTEAFF.

This sequence joins TRBV2 and TRBJ2-5; perhaps TRBD2 as D (5 bases). This CDR3 is 14 amino acids long. Germline V lookup: CDR1 SNHLY, CDR2 FYNNEI. Trimming left V 4 bases short and J 5 bases short, with 14 bases between. In nucleotides, the CDR3 is TGTGCCAGCAGTGCTGGACTCGCCCGGGAGACCCAGTACTTC. Protein product: CASSAGLARETQYF.

V and J are TRBV4-3 and TRBJ2-7, with 7 bases matching TRBD1. V shed 6 bases, J shed 0 bases, and the junction held 11 bases outside the gene matches. From germline, CDR1 is LGHNA and CDR2 YSLEER. The CDR3 runs 16 residues. For the CDR3, the DNA is TGCGCCAGCAGACCCACGCTGACAGGGAGCTCCTACGAGCAGTACTTC. It yields the protein CASRPTLTGSSYEQYF.

The rearrangement links TRBV5-4 to TRBJ2-7; the match to TRBD2 covers 13 bases. After removal of 6 bases from V and 3 bases from J, the junction contained 3 bases not matched to a gene. The V gene's germline CDR1 is SGHNT and CDR2 YYREEE (reference sequence). The CDR3 covers 14 residues. CDR3 DNA: TGTGCCAGCACAAGGACTAGCGGGAGCTACGAGCAGTACTTC. Amino acid sequence: CASTRTSGSYEQYF.

V and J are TRBV9 and TRBJ1-2; TRBD1 matches 8 bases. The CDR3 contains 16 residues. Germline CDR1 and CDR2: SGDLS and YYNGEE. The junction had 8 bases not matched to a gene; V was cut back by 0 bases and J by 4 bases. In DNA, the CDR3 is TGTGCCAGCAGCGTAGGAGACTGGACAGGGATCTATGGCTACACCTTC. Translated: CASSVGDWTGIYGYTF.

The chain combines TRBV4-3 with TRBJ2-1; D gene ambiguous. The CDR3 has 13 residues. The germline CDR1 and CDR2 sequences are LGHNA and YSLEER. With 3 bases removed from V and 8 bases from J, the gap between germline ends came to 11 bases. CDR3 sequence reads: CASSHTKFDEQFF. The CDR3 nucleotides read TGCGCCAGCAGCCATACTAAATTCGATGAGCAGTTCTTC.

This chain connects TRBV10-3 to TRBJ1-5; TRBD1 aligns across 10 bases. Per the germline V gene, CDR1 is ENHRY and CDR2 is SYGVKD. Trimming took 3 bases from V and 5 from J; bases not matched to a gene: 1. The CDR3 sequence is 14 residues long. CDR3 bases: TGTGCCATCAGTGAAGGGACAGGGGATCAGCCCCAGCATTTT. This codes for CAISEGTGDQPQHF.